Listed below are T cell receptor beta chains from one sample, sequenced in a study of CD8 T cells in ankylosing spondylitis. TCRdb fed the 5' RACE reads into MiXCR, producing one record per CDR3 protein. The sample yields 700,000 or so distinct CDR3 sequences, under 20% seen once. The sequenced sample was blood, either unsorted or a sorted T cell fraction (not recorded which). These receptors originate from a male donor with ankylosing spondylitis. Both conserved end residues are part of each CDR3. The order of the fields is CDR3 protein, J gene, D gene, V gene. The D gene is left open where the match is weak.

CASSFLGLAGVRPPRETQYF | TRBJ2-5 | TRBD2 | TRBV12-3/TRBV12-4
CSVDDPWGVGTEAFF | TRBJ1-1 | NA | TRBV29-1
CSARVRGTTDTQYF | TRBJ2-3 | NA | TRBV20-1
CASSLEGQANYGYTF | TRBJ1-2 | TRBD1 | TRBV27
CASSIDYYEQFF | TRBJ2-1 | NA | TRBV19
CASSSQTSGMGTGELFF | TRBJ2-2 | TRBD2 | TRBV7-6
CAISNTGTGINEQFF | TRBJ2-1 | TRBD1 | TRBV10-3
CASSQDRGGSLYEQYF | TRBJ2-7 | TRBD2 | TRBV4-2
CASSLDRGNDADTQYF | TRBJ2-3 | NA | TRBV5-6
CASSLAGRDTQYF | TRBJ2-3 | TRBD2 | TRBV12-3/TRBV12-4
CASSPPAGGSNEQFF | TRBJ2-1 | TRBD2 | TRBV7-9
CASSERQGSLEYGYTF | TRBJ1-2 | TRBD1 | TRBV7-9
CASSPNEAFF | TRBJ1-1 | NA | TRBV7-9
CASSLLGAGGEKLFF | TRBJ1-4 | NA | TRBV27
CASSLAGGWYNEQFF | TRBJ2-1 | TRBD1 | TRBV12-3/TRBV12-4
CASSLELGANVLTF | TRBJ2-6 | NA | TRBV4-2
CASTGTSGKYEQYF | TRBJ2-7 | TRBD2 | TRBV3-1
CASSPVGRRTEAFF | TRBJ1-1 | NA | TRBV4-1
CASSQTLNTEAFF | TRBJ1-1 | NA | TRBV2
CASSSYEGDEQYF | TRBJ2-7 | NA | TRBV6-1
CASSSGGLASTDTQYF | TRBJ2-3 | TRBD2 | TRBV7-8
CATSRTQGAANIQYF | TRBJ2-4 | TRBD1 | TRBV15
CASSFDPRRGEKLFF | TRBJ1-4 | NA | TRBV28
CSAIPRNRGTGAQETQYF | TRBJ2-5 | TRBD1 | TRBV20-1
CASSSGINYGYTF | TRBJ1-2 | NA | TRBV12-3/TRBV12-4
CASSDTVYEQYF | TRBJ2-7 | NA | TRBV25-1
CASSQSTGNEQYF | TRBJ2-7 | TRBD1 | TRBV4-3
CSVEPRRNEQFF | TRBJ2-1 | NA | TRBV29-1
CATSRSPATGNTIYF | TRBJ1-3 | NA | TRBV15
CATSRDAGWADTGELFF | TRBJ2-2 | NA | TRBV15
CASLQTLNTEAFF | TRBJ1-1 | NA | TRBV18
CASSPSGTSGREQYF | TRBJ2-7 | TRBD2 | TRBV7-2
CASSSDTAYEQYF | TRBJ2-7 | NA | TRBV27
CASSVRGGQANGATDTQYF | TRBJ2-3 | TRBD1 | TRBV11-1
CSARTTGRSMNTEAFF | TRBJ1-1 | NA | TRBV20-1
CASSQDRVYGEAFF | TRBJ1-1 | NA | TRBV4-3
CSVRDSYSYEQYF | TRBJ2-7 | TRBD1 | TRBV29-1
CASSRWTADQPQHF | TRBJ1-5 | NA | TRBV16
CASTGGLDYGYTF | TRBJ1-2 | TRBD1 | TRBV25-1
CSVHRESDTQYF | TRBJ2-3 | NA | TRBV29-1
CASSEPDRGIAPLHF | TRBJ1-6 | TRBD1 | TRBV25-1
CASSQDGLAGGADTQYF | TRBJ2-3 | TRBD2 | TRBV4-3
CASSLAWLQNTEAFF | TRBJ1-1 | NA | TRBV7-9
CAISVGTSLNGELFF | TRBJ2-2 | TRBD2 | TRBV10-3